This is a list of T cell receptor beta chains from one sample in a study of Graves' ophthalmopathy and Graves' hyperthyroidism. A single record per CDR3 protein comes from TCRdb applying MiXCR to the multiplex PCR reads. The profile shows 650,000 to 900,000 distinct CDR3 sequences, roughly two fifths of them singletons. Material for sequencing was peripheral blood. The receptors come from an adult man with Graves' ophthalmopathy. The CDR3 runs from the conserved cysteine through the conserved F or W.

v_call	cdr3_length	j_call	cdr3_aa
TRBV20-1	13	TRBJ1-6	CSAPGQGYSPLHF
TRBV20-1	13	TRBJ2-7	CSAVPGQTYEQYF
TRBV5-1	13	TRBJ1-1	CASSLDGAGEAFF
TRBV10-3	13	TRBJ1-1	CAISAGQNTEAFF
TRBV24-1	14	TRBJ2-7	CATSDSLTAGEQYF
TRBV25-1	15	TRBJ2-2	CASSYGTGWSGELFF
TRBV2	15	TRBJ1-3	CASTLRRGQGNTIYF
TRBV9	12	TRBJ1-2	CASSLSSGGYTF
TRBV19	15	TRBJ1-2	CASSPQGTGNYGYTF
TRBV24-1	16	TRBJ1-5	CATSDPGTGLVEPQHF
TRBV7-2	13	TRBJ2-1	CASSWGPSNEQFF
TRBV9	15	TRBJ2-7	CASSVVAGAGYEQYF
TRBV2	13	TRBJ1-6	CASRYRGGSPLHF
TRBV7-9	14	TRBJ1-1	CASSFSGVNTEAFF
TRBV7-9	14	TRBJ2-2	CASSFLSDTGELFF
TRBV25-1	16	TRBJ2-2	CASSVGQGASIGELFF
TRBV5-4	13	TRBJ1-2	CASSLYAVGGYTF
TRBV10-2	16	TRBJ2-2	CASSVWGQGNTGELFF
TRBV5-1	15	TRBJ2-7	CASSDGGTASYEQYF
TRBV9	15	TRBJ2-5	CASSATSGRVETQYF
TRBV20-1	14	TRBJ2-7	CSAIQLAFAYEQYF
TRBV7-2	15	TRBJ2-7	CASSPQGGLSYEQYF
TRBV20-1	16	TRBJ1-5	CSAKQGGGQGGQPQHF
TRBV20-1	11	TRBJ1-1	CSASADRGAFF
TRBV5-6	17	TRBJ2-2	CASSLRDLALNTGELFF
TRBV20-1	13	TRBJ1-4	CSAMNDRWKKLFF
TRBV25-1	14	TRBJ1-5	CASSYPAESQPQHF
TRBV7-2	17	TRBJ2-6	CASSWGDGESGANVLTF
TRBV25-1	19	TRBJ2-2	CASSSRGLAGVIWAGELFF
TRBV12-3/TRBV12-4	15	TRBJ1-1	CASSLRQGLNTEAFF
TRBV29-1	17	TRBJ1-4	CSVEKAVNRGGREKLFF
TRBV10-3	15	TRBJ1-2	CASSLSTGRNYGYTF
TRBV19	16	TRBJ1-5	CASNDRLTYSNQPQHF
TRBV12-3/TRBV12-4	13	TRBJ1-1	CASRRTGMTEAFF
TRBV7-9	16	TRBJ2-5	CASSFSKAPRDGTQYF
TRBV7-3	14	TRBJ2-7	CASSQQVTGYEQYF
TRBV20-1	15	TRBJ2-7	CSARDSAGGDYEQYF
TRBV20-1	15	TRBJ2-7	CSAWTSGRPSYEQYF
TRBV10-2	15	TRBJ2-5	CASSESAGGGETQYF
TRBV7-9	15	TRBJ2-2	CASSRSGPNTGELFF
TRBV14	16	TRBJ1-1	CASSQDRGDMNTEAFF
TRBV7-2	15	TRBJ2-7	CASSPAGAIKYEQYF
TRBV20-1	12	TRBJ1-4	CSGSGLNEKLFF
TRBV9	14	TRBJ1-1	CASSSHPSPGEAFF
TRBV24-1	13	TRBJ2-5	CATSDGRGETQYF
TRBV7-2	13	TRBJ2-5	CASSQGERETQYF
TRBV7-2	13	TRBJ2-7	CASSQRGEDEQYF
TRBV29-1	18	TRBJ1-2	CSARGGRDASPTNYGYTF
TRBV6-6	15	TRBJ1-6	CASSTRDTYNSPLHF
TRBV10-3	10	TRBJ2-6	CAIAANVLTF
TRBV6-6	15	TRBJ1-5	CASSYSLTGGQPQHF